Listed here is a single TCR beta chain. Sequencing used immunoSEQ multiplex PCR; TCRdb keeps in-frame clones, though not all of them. The profile shows over 50,000 clones, roughly 90% of them singletons. Germline trimming cut 7 bases from V and 1 base from J; bases unmatched to any gene: 7. Germline values: CDR1 MNHNS, CDR2 SASEGT. The CDR3 covers 15 residues. The data were obtained in a study of T cell changes during pregnancy in multiple sclerosis. The chain uses TRBV6-1 and TRBJ1-3; 7 bases are a match to TRBD1. The source material was peripheral blood, sampled after pregnancy. This clonotype was obtained from a female donor with multiple sclerosis, enrolled in a pregnancy study. The CDR3 reads CASTKGGQSGNTIYF. CDR3 DNA: TGTGCCAGCACCAAGGGGGGACAGTCTGGAAACACCATATATTTT.